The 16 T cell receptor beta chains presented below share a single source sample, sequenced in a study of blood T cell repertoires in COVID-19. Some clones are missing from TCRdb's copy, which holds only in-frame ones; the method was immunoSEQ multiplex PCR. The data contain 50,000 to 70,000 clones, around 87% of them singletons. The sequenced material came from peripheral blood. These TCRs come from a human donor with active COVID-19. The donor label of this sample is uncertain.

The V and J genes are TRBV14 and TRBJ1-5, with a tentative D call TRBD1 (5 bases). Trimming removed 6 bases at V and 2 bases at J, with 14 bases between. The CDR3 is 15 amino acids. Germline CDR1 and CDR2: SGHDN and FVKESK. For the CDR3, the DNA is TGTGCCAGCAGTTTGCGGCCCAGGGGCAATCAGCCCCAGCATTTT. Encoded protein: CASSLRPRGNQPQHF. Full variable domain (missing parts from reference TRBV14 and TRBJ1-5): EAGVTQFPSHSVIEKGQTVTLRCDPISGHDNLYWYRRVMGKEIKFLLHFVKESKQDESGMPNNRFLAERTGGTYSTLKVQPAELEDSGVYFCASSLRPRGNQPQHFGDGTRLSIL.

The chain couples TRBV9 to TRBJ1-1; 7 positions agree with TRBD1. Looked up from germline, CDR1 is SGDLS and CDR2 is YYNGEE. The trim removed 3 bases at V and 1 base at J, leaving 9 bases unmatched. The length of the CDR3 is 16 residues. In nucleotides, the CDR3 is TGTGCCAGCAGCGCCCGGACAGGAGCCACGAACACTGAAGCTTTCTTT. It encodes CASSARTGATNTEAFF.

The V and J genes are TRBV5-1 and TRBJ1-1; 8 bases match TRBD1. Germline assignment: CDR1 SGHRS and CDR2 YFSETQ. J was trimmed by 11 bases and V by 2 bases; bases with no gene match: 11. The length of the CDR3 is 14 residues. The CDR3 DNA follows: TGCGCCAGCAGCTTAGGTCTTAAACAGGGGGTCGCTTTCTTT. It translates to CASSLGLKQGVAFF.

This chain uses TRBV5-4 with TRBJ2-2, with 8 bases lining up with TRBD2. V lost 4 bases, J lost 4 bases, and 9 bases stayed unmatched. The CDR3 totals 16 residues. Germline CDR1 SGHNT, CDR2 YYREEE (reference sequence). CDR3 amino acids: CASSTPGGAGTGELFF. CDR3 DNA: TGTGCCAGCAGCACCCCCGGGGGGGCGGGCACCGGGGAGCTGTTTTTT. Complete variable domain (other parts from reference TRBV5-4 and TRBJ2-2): ETGVTQSPTHLIKTRGQQVTLRCSSQSGHNTVSWYQQALGQGPQFIFQYYREEENGRGNFPPRFSGLQFPNYSSELNVNALELDDSALYLCASSTPGGAGTGELFFGEGSRLTVL.

The CDR3 nucleotides are TGTGCCAGCAGCTTACCGCAGGGGACTAGCGGGGTACTCCAAGAGACCCAGTACTTC. Its protein product is CASSLPQGTSGVLQETQYF. The V call is TRBV5-4, the J call TRBJ2-5, with 13 positions matching TRBD2. This CDR3 is 19 amino acids long. From germline, CDR1 is SGHNT and CDR2 YYREEE (reference sequence). The trim removed 2 bases at V and 1 base at J, leaving 11 bases unmatched. Variable domain in full (rest from reference TRBV5-4 and TRBJ2-5): ETGVTQSPTHLIKTRGQQVTLRCSSQSGHNTVSWYQQALGQGPQFIFQYYREEENGRGNFPPRFSGLQFPNYSSELNVNALELDDSALYLCASSLPQGTSGVLQETQYFGPGTRLLVL.

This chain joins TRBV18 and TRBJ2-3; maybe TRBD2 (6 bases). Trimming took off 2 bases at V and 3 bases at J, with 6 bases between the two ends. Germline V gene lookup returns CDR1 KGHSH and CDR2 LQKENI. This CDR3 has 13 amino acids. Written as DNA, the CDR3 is TGTGCCAGCTCACCAGGGACTACAGATACGCAGTATTTT. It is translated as CASSPGTTDTQYF.

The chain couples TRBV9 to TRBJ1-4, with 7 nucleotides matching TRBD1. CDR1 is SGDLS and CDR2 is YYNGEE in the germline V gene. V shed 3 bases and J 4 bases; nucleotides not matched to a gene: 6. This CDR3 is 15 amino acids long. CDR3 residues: CASSGGQYFNEKLFF. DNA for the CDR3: TGTGCCAGCAGCGGGGGACAGTATTTTAATGAAAAACTGTTTTTT.

Written as DNA, the CDR3 is TGTGCCAGCAGCCAAGACCCAATGGGGGGATCCTACGAGCAGTACTTC. This sequence encodes CASSQDPMGGSYEQYF. This chain connects TRBV4-2 to TRBJ2-7, with D possibly matching TRBD2 (6 bases). V lost 0 bases and J 1 base, leaving 13 bases between the germline ends. Germline CDR1 reads LGHNA; CDR2 reads YNFKEQ. This CDR3 contains 16 residues.

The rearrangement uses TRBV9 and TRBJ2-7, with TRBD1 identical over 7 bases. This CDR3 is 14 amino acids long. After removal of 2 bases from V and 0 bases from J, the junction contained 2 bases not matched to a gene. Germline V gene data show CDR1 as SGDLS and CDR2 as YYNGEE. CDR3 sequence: CASSVGQASYEQYF. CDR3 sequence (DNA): TGTGCCAGCAGCGTCGGACAGGCCTCCTACGAGCAGTACTTC.

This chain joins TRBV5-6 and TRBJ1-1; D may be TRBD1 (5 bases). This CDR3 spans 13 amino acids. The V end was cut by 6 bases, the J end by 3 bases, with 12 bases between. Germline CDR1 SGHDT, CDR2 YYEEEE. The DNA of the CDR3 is TGTGCCAGCACCTCTGGGGGGTACACTGAAGCTTTCTTT. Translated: CASTSGGYTEAFF.

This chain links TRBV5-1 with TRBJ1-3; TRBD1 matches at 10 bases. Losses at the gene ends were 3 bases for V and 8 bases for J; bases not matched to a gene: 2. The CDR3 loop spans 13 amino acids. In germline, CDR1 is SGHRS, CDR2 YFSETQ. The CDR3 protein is CASSWDRGDTIYF. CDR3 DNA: TGCGCCAGCAGCTGGGACAGGGGAGACACCATATATTTT.

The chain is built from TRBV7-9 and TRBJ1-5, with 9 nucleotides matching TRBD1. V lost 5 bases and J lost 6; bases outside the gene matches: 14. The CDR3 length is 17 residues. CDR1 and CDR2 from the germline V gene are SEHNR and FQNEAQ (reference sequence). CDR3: CASSPEDRGYDGQPQHF. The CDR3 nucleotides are TGTGCCAGCAGCCCAGAAGACAGGGGGTATGATGGTCAGCCCCAGCATTTT.

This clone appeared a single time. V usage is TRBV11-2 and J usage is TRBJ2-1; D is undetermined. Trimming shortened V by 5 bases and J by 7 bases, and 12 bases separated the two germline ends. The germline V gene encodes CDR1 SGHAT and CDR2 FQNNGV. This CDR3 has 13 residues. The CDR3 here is CASSRPKWNEQFF. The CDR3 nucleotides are TGTGCCAGCAGCCGCCCTAAGTGGAATGAGCAGTTCTTC.

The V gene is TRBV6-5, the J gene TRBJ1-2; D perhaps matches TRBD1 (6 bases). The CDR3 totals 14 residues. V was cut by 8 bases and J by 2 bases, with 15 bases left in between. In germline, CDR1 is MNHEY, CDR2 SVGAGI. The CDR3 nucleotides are TGTGCCAGCCGAGGTCTACAGGGAAACTATGGCTACACCTTC. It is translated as CASRGLQGNYGYTF.

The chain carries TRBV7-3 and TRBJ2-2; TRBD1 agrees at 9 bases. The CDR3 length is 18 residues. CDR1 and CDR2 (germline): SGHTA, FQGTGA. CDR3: CAPQSRGEGQGNTGELFF. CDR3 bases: TGTGCACCCCAAAGTAGAGGCGAGGGACAGGGAAACACCGGGGAGCTGTTTTTT.

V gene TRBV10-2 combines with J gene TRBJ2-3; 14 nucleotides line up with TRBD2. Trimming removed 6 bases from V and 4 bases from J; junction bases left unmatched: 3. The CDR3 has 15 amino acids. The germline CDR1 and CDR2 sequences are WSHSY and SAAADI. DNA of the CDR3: TGCGCCAGCAGAGGGACTAGCGGGGGTTCAGATACGCAGTATTTT. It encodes CASRGTSGGSDTQYF.